Listed below are T cell receptor beta chains from one sample, sequenced in a study of a mutant IDH1 vaccine in newly diagnosed glioma. The data were produced by immunoSEQ multiplex PCR, yet TCRdb's version contains in-frame clones alone and is incomplete. Of roughly 21,000 clones in the sample, around 85% were seen once. The sample in question was PBMCs, obtained from a glioma patient treated with radiotherapy, temozolomide or both. Receptor source: a man in his forties with glioma. Each CDR3 is given with its conserved first and last residue. D genes are given only for firm matches. Not all rows give a size; the values are once, few, many and, for expanded clones, a class.

>.|TRBV6-5|.|TRBJ1-1
CASLSPFFRTEAFF
TGTGCCAGTCTTTCCCCTTTTTTCCGAACTGAAGCTTTCTTT
>.|TRBV4-2|.|TRBJ2-6
CASSQEILSGANVLTF
TGTGCCAGCAGCCAAGAGATCCTCTCTGGGGCCAACGTCCTGACTTTC
>.|TRBV29-1|.|TRBJ1-5
CSVARDSNQPQHF
TGCAGCGTTGCTAGGGATAGCAATCAGCCCCAGCATTTT
>.|TRBV9|.|TRBJ2-7
CASSVGWQATYEQYF
TGTGCCAGCAGCGTAGGATGGCAAGCAACCTACGAGCAGTACTTC
>.|TRBV29-1|.|TRBJ2-1
CSVRDTYNEQFF
TGCAGCGTCCGGGACACGTACAATGAGCAGTTCTTC
>few|TRBV25-1|TRBD2|TRBJ2-1
CASSAGTSPSYNEQFF
TGTGCCAGCAGTGCCGGGACTAGCCCCTCCTACAATGAGCAGTTCTTC
>few|TRBV28|.|TRBJ1-4
CATRRRRANEKLFF
TGTGCCACGAGGAGGAGAAGGGCTAATGAAAAACTGTTTTTT
>.|TRBV19|TRBD2|TRBJ2-2
CASSIKAAGGANTGELFF
TGTGCCAGTAGTATAAAGGCTGCGGGAGGGGCGAACACCGGGGAGCTGTTTTTT
>once|TRBV30|.|TRBJ1-3
CAWARDIQWGNSGNTIYF
TGTGCCTGGGCCCGGGACATCCAGTGGGGAAACTCTGGAAACACCATATATTTT
>.|TRBV6-4|.|TRBJ1-2
CASSDSSGGGYTF
TGTGCCAGCAGTGACTCGTCCGGTGGGGGCTACACCTTC
>.|TRBV15|.|TRBJ1-1
CATSRDPGASTEAFF
TGTGCCACCAGCAGAGACCCGGGGGCGAGCACTGAAGCTTTCTTT
>.|TRBV7-9|.|TRBJ2-2
CASSSRKTGELFF
TGTGCCAGCAGCTCTCGGAAAACCGGGGAGCTGTTTTTT
>.|TRBV19|TRBD1|TRBJ1-5
CASSDRGLPGQPQHF
TGTGCCAGTAGCGACAGGGGCCTACCTGGTCAGCCCCAGCATTTT
>.|TRBV5-1|TRBD1|TRBJ2-3
CASSLDGDRRSTDTQYF
TGCGCCAGCAGCTTGGATGGGGACAGACGGAGCACAGATACGCAGTATTTT
>.|TRBV2|TRBD1|TRBJ1-1
CASRSDRVNTEAFF
TGTGCCAGCAGATCTGACAGGGTGAACACTGAAGCTTTCTTT
>once|TRBV29-1|TRBD1|TRBJ1-4
CSVATGPNEKLFF
TGCAGCGTTGCGACAGGGCCTAATGAAAAACTGTTTTTT
>.|TRBV4-1|TRBD1|TRBJ1-4
CASSRVAGSTGGNEKLFF
TGCGCCAGCAGCCGAGTAGCGGGCTCTACAGGGGGAAATGAAAAACTGTTTTTT
>few|TRBV30|TRBD1|TRBJ1-1
CAWRPGTGEGEAFF
TGTGCCTGGAGGCCTGGGACAGGGGAAGGTGAAGCTTTCTTT
>.|TRBV19|TRBD1|TRBJ1-3
CASSGQGAYEGNTIYF
TGTGCCAGTAGTGGCCAGGGGGCCTATGAAGGAAACACCATATATTTT
>.|TRBV2|.|TRBJ1-1
CASSEQGNTEAFF
TGTGCCAGCAGTGAACAGGGGAACACTGAAGCTTTCTTT
>.|TRBV25-1|.|TRBJ2-6
CASSENPGDTSGANVLTF
TGTGCCAGCAGTGAAAACCCTGGTGATACGTCGGGGGCCAACGTCCTGACTTTC
>.|TRBV2|TRBD1|TRBJ1-1
CASSAVDRVGLLPEAFF
TGTGCCAGCAGTGCCGTGGACAGGGTAGGTCTGCTCCCTGAAGCTTTCTTT
>few|TRBV2|TRBD1|TRBJ1-6
CASSVPGQPLHF
TGTGCCAGCAGTGTGCCGGGACAGCCCCTCCACTTT
>.|TRBV7-2|TRBD2|TRBJ2-2
CASSSGGRGGELFF
TGTGCCAGCAGCTCGGGGGGTAGGGGCGGGGAGCTGTTTTTT
>once|TRBV5-6|.|TRBJ1-1
CASSLASFGGHTEAFF
TGTGCCAGCAGCTTGGCCAGTTTTGGGGGGCACACTGAAGCTTTCTTT
>.|TRBV6-5|.|TRBJ1-1
CASSTMQGGAEAFF
TGTGCCAGCAGTACGATGCAGGGAGGTGCTGAAGCTTTCTTT
>.|TRBV25-1|.|TRBJ2-2
CASSSITTLNTGELFF
TGTGCCAGCAGTTCTATAACTACCTTAAACACCGGGGAGCTGTTTTTT